The 6 T cell receptor beta chains in this list originate from one sample, sequenced in a study of beta chain features in type 1 diabetes. Investigators reverse transcribed all isolated RNA, so they sequenced expressed TCRB transcripts. TCRdb keeps only in-frame clones here, not all; method: immunoSEQ multiplex PCR. Altogether approximately 90,000 clones are present, roughly 31% being singletons, with the ten largest covering about 0.48%. Specimen: stem cell memory CD4+ T cells from blood. The source is a young woman in good health.

This clone appeared once. This chain uses TRBV6-5 with TRBJ1-5; TRBD1 agrees at 8 bases. V was pared by 6 bases and J by 5 bases, with 3 bases of the junction left unmatched. This CDR3 is 13 amino acids long. The germline V gene encodes CDR1 MNHEY and CDR2 SVGAGI. CDR3 DNA: TGTGCCAGCAGCCTGGACAGGGATCAGCCCCAGCATTTT. This gives the protein CASSLDRDQPQHF.

This clone was seen a few times. The chain is built from TRBV28 and TRBJ2-1, with TRBD2 matching 7 bases. Germline-derived CDR1 and CDR2 are MDHEN and SYDVKM. V was clipped by 7 bases and J by 8 bases; unmatched bases: 5. This CDR3 spans 12 amino acids. The CDR3 loop reads CASTTSKDEQFF. The CDR3 DNA is TGTGCCAGCACGACTAGCAAAGATGAGCAGTTCTTC.

This clone was counted only a few times. Other DNA sequences of this sample code for an identical CDR3. The rearrangement links TRBV30 to TRBJ2-1, with D perhaps TRBD1 (5 bases). Germline values: CDR1 GTSNPN, CDR2 SVGIG (reference sequence). V lost 0 bases and J lost 6, with 9 bases in between. There are 13 residues in the CDR3. The CDR3 here is CAWSVGDSNEQFF. The CDR3 DNA is TGTGCCTGGAGTGTAGGGGATAGCAATGAGCAGTTCTTC.

This chain uses TRBV18 with TRBJ2-7, with 9 bases matching TRBD2. Unmatched junction bases numbered 9, after V lost 1 base and J lost 5 bases. The CDR3 is 16 residues long. Germline loops: CDR1 KGHSH, CDR2 LQKENI. The CDR3 DNA follows: TGTGCCAGCTCACCACGGGGTAGCGGGGGCAGGGACGAGCAGTACTTC. Encoded protein: CASSPRGSGGRDEQYF.

The chain uses TRBV5-1 and TRBJ1-1; D may be TRBD1 (6 bases). Looked up from germline, CDR1 is SGHRS and CDR2 is YFSETQ. The CDR3 has 14 amino acids. V lost 4 bases to trimming and J lost 1 base, with 11 bases between them. CDR3 coding DNA: TGCGCCAGCAGCACCCAGGACAGGAACACTGAAGCTTTCTTT. This codes for CASSTQDRNTEAFF.

As to this clone: This could be a read error, since a much larger clone is one nucleotide away. The chain recombines TRBV5-4 with TRBJ1-1; TRBD1 matches 8 bases. From germline, CDR1 is SGHNT and CDR2 YYREEE (reference sequence). CDR3 length: 14 amino acids. The V gene end was trimmed by 1 base and the J gene end by 1 base; junction bases not matched to a gene: 0. The CDR3 DNA follows: TGTGCCAGCAGCTTGCAGGGGGCGAACACTGAAGCTTTCTTT. This sequence encodes CASSLQGANTEAFF.